These 13 T cell receptor beta chains were sequenced from one sample in a study of T cell clones after liver transplantation. Only in-frame clones appear in the TCRdb table, and some are missing; sequencing was by immunoSEQ multiplex PCR. Found here are around 6,100 clones, over 70% of them singletons; the top ten hold roughly 36%. The sample consisted of CD8+ T cells from blood, taken before liver transplant. The origin of the receptors is a human donor who received a liver transplant.

This sequence joins TRBV9 and TRBJ2-1, with D perhaps being TRBD1 or TRBD2 (6 bases each). Trimming took off 0 bases at V and 10 bases at J, with 8 bases between the two ends. Germline lookup yields CDR1 SGDLS and CDR2 YYNGEE. This CDR3 has 12 residues. CDR3 DNA sequence: TGTGCCAGCAGCGTAGAGGGGGGAGAGCAGTTCTTC. Its protein product is CASSVEGGEQFF.

The V call is TRBV7-2, the J call TRBJ1-1; TRBD1 might be the D (6 bases). The CDR3 is 17 residues long. Germline V gene lookup returns CDR1 SGHTA and CDR2 FQGNSA. With 6 bases removed from V and 8 bases from J, the gap between germline ends came to 28 bases. The CDR3 nucleotides read TGTGCCAGCAGTTACCAAGGATTAGGGGGAGTCCTAATAGAAGCTTTCTTT. Translated, it gives CASSYQGLGGVLIEAFF.

V is TRBV6-4 and J is TRBJ2-3; 7 bases line up with TRBD2. This CDR3 spans 16 amino acids. The J segment lost 2 bases and the V segment lost 8 bases, leaving 13 bases of the junction unmatched. Per the germline V gene, CDR1 is MRHNA and CDR2 is SNTAGT. The CDR3 reads CASAPASGGSTDTQYF. The CDR3 region has the DNA TGTGCCAGCGCCCCCGCTAGCGGAGGTTCCACAGATACGCAGTATTTT.

This sequence joins TRBV6-5 and TRBJ2-7, with D maybe TRBD1 (6 bases). CDR1 MNHEY and CDR2 SVGAGI come from the germline V gene. With 2 bases removed from V and 4 bases from J, the gap between germline ends came to 15 bases. This CDR3 contains 15 residues. CDR3 nucleotide sequence: TGTGCCAGCAGTTACGGGGATAGACAGGATTACGAGCAGTACTTC. Protein sequence: CASSYGDRQDYEQYF.

The genes are TRBV4-1 and TRBJ2-3, with 8 bases matching TRBD2. V lost 5 bases, J lost 2 bases, and 12 bases stayed unmatched. From germline, CDR1 is MGHRA and CDR2 YSYEKL. The CDR3 runs 17 residues. The CDR3 bases are TGCGCCAGCAGCTTACGTGGGCTAGCGGGTTTCACAGATACGCAGTATTTT. Protein product: CASSLRGLAGFTDTQYF.

The chain combines TRBV21-1 with TRBJ2-5; the listed D gene, TRBD2, was not tested against the DNA. TRBV21-1 is an annotated pseudogene. The CDR3 consists of 14 residues. The CDR3 region has the DNA TGTGCCAGCGACTCCTCACCAAGGGAGGAGACCCAGTACTTC. It translates to CASDSSPREETQYF.

The V and J genes are TRBV6-1 and TRBJ2-7; D not certain. Per the germline V gene, CDR1 is MNHNS and CDR2 is SASEGT. Between the trimmed V and J ends, which lost 7 bases and 9 bases, there was a span of 10 bases. This CDR3 comprises 10 residues. CDR3 bases: TGTGCCAGCATAGGGCAGTGGCAGTACTTC. Its protein is CASIGQWQYF.

This clone showed up just once. V usage is TRBV19 and J usage is TRBJ1-2; TRBD1 agrees at 7 bases. Per germline, CDR1 LNHDA and CDR2 SQIVND (reference sequence). The CDR3 spans 12 residues. J lost 10 bases, V lost 1 base, and 3 bases had no gene match. CDR3 region: CASSIGTGTYTF. CDR3 sequence (DNA): TGTGCCAGTAGTATAGGGACAGGAACCTACACCTTC.

In its sample, this clone was seen once. The chain recombines TRBV6-1 with TRBJ1-5; D is unclear. Germline V gene sequence: CDR1 MNHNS, CDR2 SASEGT. CDR3 length: 12 amino acids. The V gene lost 7 bases and the J gene lost 6 bases, with 10 bases spanning the gap. Here the CDR3 DNA reads TGTGCCAGCAAGGAGGGAGCTCAGCCCCAGCATTTT. It yields the protein CASKEGAQPQHF.

The chain has TRBV4-1 and TRBJ2-3; maybe TRBD1 (5 bases). The CDR3 is made up of 16 amino acids. Germline values: CDR1 MGHRA, CDR2 YSYEKL. V gave up 6 bases and J gave up 2 bases, with 18 bases separating them. The CDR3 nucleotides read TGCGCCAGCAGGCCCCCAACCGTAGGGGCCACAGATACGCAGTATTTT. It codes for CASRPPTVGATDTQYF.

V is TRBV27 and J is TRBJ1-2, with D uncertain. The germline gives CDR1 MNHEY, CDR2 SMNVEV (reference sequence). V lost 10 bases and J 12 bases, leaving 18 bases between the germline ends. The CDR3 covers 11 residues. The CDR3 DNA reads TGTGCCACCGGAATGGACGGATCCCACACCTTC. Encoded protein: CATGMDGSHTF.

CDR3 loop: CASSHVGQENQPQHF. The CDR3 region has the DNA TGCGCCAGCAGCCATGTGGGACAGGAGAATCAGCCCCAGCATTTT. The chain has TRBV4-1 and TRBJ1-5; TRBD1 aligns across 8 bases. CDR1 is MGHRA and CDR2 is YSYEKL in the germline V gene. The length of the CDR3 is 15 residues. The junction had 5 bases not matched to a gene; V was cut back by 3 bases and J by 4 bases.

The rearrangement joins TRBV7-2 to TRBJ1-4, with 9 bases identical to TRBD1. J gave up 8 bases and V 1 base, and 5 bases lay outside the gene matches. The CDR3 runs 15 residues. Germline V gene sequence: CDR1 SGHTA, CDR2 FQGNSA. CDR3 nucleotides: TGTGCCAGCAGCTTAGGGGACAGGGAGGTGGAAAAACTGTTTTTT. Protein product: CASSLGDREVEKLFF. The full variable domain, with the rest looked up from reference TRBV7-2 and TRBJ1-4, is GAGVSQSPSNKVTEKGKDVELRCDPISGHTALYWYRQSLGQGLEFLIYFQGNSAPDKSGLPSDRFSAERTGGSVSTLTIQRTQQEDSAVYLCASSLGDREVEKLFFGSGTQLSVL.